A selection of T cell receptor beta chains follows, all from one sample in a study of beta chain features in type 1 diabetes. TCRdb's copy holds only in-frame clones and misses some; the assay was immunoSEQ multiplex PCR. This table has roughly 400,000 clones, roughly a tenth appearing once. Sequencing was carried out using central memory CD4+ T cells from blood. The origin of the receptors is a man in his thirties or forties with type 1 diabetes. The CDR3 runs from the conserved cysteine through the conserved F or W. Each record gives: CDR3 DNA, CDR3 protein, clone size, V gene, J gene, D gene. D genes are given only for firm matches. Some rows mark clone size as missing; the rest say once, few, many or name a class of expanded clone.

CDR3nt: TGTGCCAGCAGCCGAGTAGCGGGAGTCGGGGGTGAGCAGTTCTTC
CDR3aa: CASSRVAGVGGEQFF
abundance: .
v_gene: TRBV6-5
j_gene: TRBJ2-1
d_gene: TRBD2

CDR3nt: TGCGCCAGCAGCTTGAACCCCGACGCAAACATTCAGTACTTC
CDR3aa: CASSLNPDANIQYF
abundance: .
v_gene: TRBV5-1
j_gene: TRBJ2-4
d_gene: .

CDR3nt: TGTGCCAGCAGTTACCGGGGCTACGAGCAGTACTTC
CDR3aa: CASSYRGYEQYF
abundance: few
v_gene: TRBV6-6
j_gene: TRBJ2-7
d_gene: .

CDR3nt: TGTGCCAGTAGTGCAGACAGGGTACGCGAGCAGTTCTTC
CDR3aa: CASSADRVREQFF
abundance: few
v_gene: TRBV19
j_gene: TRBJ2-1
d_gene: TRBD1

CDR3nt: TGTGCCAGCAGCTTAGACAGGGGGTTCTCCTACGAGCAGTACTTC
CDR3aa: CASSLDRGFSYEQYF
abundance: few
v_gene: TRBV7-9
j_gene: TRBJ2-7
d_gene: TRBD1

CDR3nt: TGCAGTGCTCCGTCGGGAGCTGAAGCTTTCTTT
CDR3aa: CSAPSGAEAFF
abundance: .
v_gene: TRBV20-1
j_gene: TRBJ1-1
d_gene: .

CDR3nt: TGTGCCAGCAGTTACGGGCAGGGGGCATGGAACGAGCAGTACTTC
CDR3aa: CASSYGQGAWNEQYF
abundance: few
v_gene: TRBV6-5
j_gene: TRBJ2-7
d_gene: TRBD1

CDR3nt: TGTGCCAGTAGTAACAGGGGAGTAGAAGCTTTCTTT
CDR3aa: CASSNRGVEAFF
abundance: many
v_gene: TRBV19
j_gene: TRBJ1-1
d_gene: TRBD1

CDR3nt: TGTGCCAGCAGTGGGATCCCCCAAGAGACCCAGTACTTC
CDR3aa: CASSGIPQETQYF
abundance: few
v_gene: TRBV28
j_gene: TRBJ2-5
d_gene: .

CDR3nt: TGCGCCAGCAGCGGTGGGTCCGACAGGGTCGGTGGCTACACCTTC
CDR3aa: CASSGGSDRVGGYTF
abundance: .
v_gene: TRBV5-1
j_gene: TRBJ1-2
d_gene: TRBD1

CDR3nt: TGTGCCAGCAGTTATCTACAGGGGGTGTCCACCGGGGAGCTGTTTTTT
CDR3aa: CASSYLQGVSTGELFF
abundance: few
v_gene: TRBV6-6
j_gene: TRBJ2-2
d_gene: TRBD1

CDR3nt: TGTGCCAGCAGACTGCCGGGACAGCGAGAAGAGCAGTACTTC
CDR3aa: CASRLPGQREEQYF
abundance: few
v_gene: TRBV14
j_gene: TRBJ2-7
d_gene: TRBD1

CDR3nt: TGTGCCAGCAGCTTAGCAGGGTTTGGCTATGGCTACACCTTC
CDR3aa: CASSLAGFGYGYTF
abundance: few
v_gene: TRBV11-2
j_gene: TRBJ1-2
d_gene: .

CDR3nt: TGCGCCAGCAGTGAGCCAGAGAACACTGAAGCTTTCTTT
CDR3aa: CASSEPENTEAFF
abundance: .
v_gene: TRBV10-1
j_gene: TRBJ1-1
d_gene: .

CDR3nt: TGTGCCAGCAGCTCCGCCTACGAGCAGTACTTC
CDR3aa: CASSSAYEQYF
abundance: .
v_gene: TRBV5-5
j_gene: TRBJ2-7
d_gene: .

CDR3nt: TGTGCCAGCAGTGCCACAACGTATGGCTACACCTTC
CDR3aa: CASSATTYGYTF
abundance: few
v_gene: TRBV6-5
j_gene: TRBJ1-2
d_gene: .